Listed below are T cell receptor beta chains from one sample, sequenced in a study of blood T cells in healthy people across ages. TCRdb called the 5' RACE reads again in MiXCR, with one record for every CDR3 protein. The sample shows 700,000 to 800,000 distinct CDR3 sequences, roughly 44% of them seen only once. Sequenced input: blood. These TCRs come from an older woman in good health. CDR3s include the opening cysteine and the closing phenylalanine or tryptophan. A D gene is named only where the DNA matches it firmly. The size of a clone is reported for some rows only, either as once, few or many, or as a class for expanded clones.

clone size	J gene	D gene	V gene	CDR3 DNA	CDR3 protein
few	TRBJ2-3	.	TRBV5-1	TGCGCCAGCAGCTTGGGAATGGGGCACACAGATACGCAGTATTTT	CASSLGMGHTDTQYF
.	TRBJ2-1	.	TRBV6-2/TRBV6-3	TGTGCCAGCAGTCGTAGCCCTAGGTGGGAGGTCCACTACAATGAGCAGTTCTTC	CASSRSPRWEVHYNEQFF
.	TRBJ2-3	TRBD2	TRBV5-1	TGCGCCAGCAGCTCCGGGACTAGCGGGGGAAGCACAGATACGCAGTATTTT	CASSSGTSGGSTDTQYF
few	TRBJ2-1	TRBD1	TRBV4-1	TGCGCCAGCAGCCAAACCCCGGACAGGGGGCTTTACATTGAGCAGTTCTTC	CASSQTPDRGLYIEQFF
.	TRBJ2-3	TRBD2	TRBV3-1	TGTGCCAGCAGTCCGACTAGCGGGAATCGCGATACGCAGTATTTT	CASSPTSGNRDTQYF
.	TRBJ2-1	TRBD1	TRBV12-3/TRBV12-4	TGTGCCAGCACCCTAGGGGGCTGGGAGACCCAGTTCTTC	CASTLGGWETQFF
once	TRBJ2-1	TRBD2	TRBV20-1	TGCAGTGCTAGAGATTGGGCTAGCGGGAGGAGCTCCTACAATGAGCAGTTCTTC	CSARDWASGRSSYNEQFF
.	TRBJ1-6	.	TRBV20-1	TGCAGTGCCCAGACCTACAATAATTCACCCCTCCACTTT	CSAQTYNNSPLHF
many	TRBJ2-1	.	TRBV29-1	TGCAGCGTACAACAGTACAATGAGCAGTTCTTC	CSVQQYNEQFF
few	TRBJ2-2	.	TRBV24-1	TGTGCCACCAGTGATTTGGGATTTAACACCGGGGAGCTGTTTTTT	CATSDLGFNTGELFF
once	TRBJ1-1	.	TRBV20-1	TGCGGTGCTAGAGATCCAAAAAGGGACGCGGGAAGGGGCACTGAAGCTTTCTTT	CGARDPKRDAGRGTEAFF
few	TRBJ2-5	.	TRBV12-3/TRBV12-4	TGTGCCAGCGGTTCGGGGGAGTGGGAGACCCAGTACTTC	CASGSGEWETQYF
.	TRBJ2-7	TRBD2	TRBV5-1	TGCGCCAGCAGCTTGGAACTAGCGGGAAACTACGAGCAGTACTTC	CASSLELAGNYEQYF